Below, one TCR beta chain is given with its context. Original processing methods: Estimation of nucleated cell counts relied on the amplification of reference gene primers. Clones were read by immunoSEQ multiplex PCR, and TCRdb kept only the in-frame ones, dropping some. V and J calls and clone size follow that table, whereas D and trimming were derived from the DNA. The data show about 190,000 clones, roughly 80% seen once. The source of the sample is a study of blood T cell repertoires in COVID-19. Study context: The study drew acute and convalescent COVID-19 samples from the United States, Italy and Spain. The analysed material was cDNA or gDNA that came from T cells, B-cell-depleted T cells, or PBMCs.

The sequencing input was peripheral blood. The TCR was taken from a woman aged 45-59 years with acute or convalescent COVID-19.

CDR3 DNA: TGCGCCAGCGCAATCAGCGGGAATTCAGATACGCAGTATTTT. Residues: CASAISGNSDTQYF. The chain carries TRBV5-1 and TRBJ2-3; 7 positions agree with TRBD2. CDR3 length equals 14 residues. Losses at the gene ends were 7 bases for V and 4 bases for J; bases not matched to a gene: 9. Germline-derived CDR1 and CDR2 are SGHRS and YFSETQ.